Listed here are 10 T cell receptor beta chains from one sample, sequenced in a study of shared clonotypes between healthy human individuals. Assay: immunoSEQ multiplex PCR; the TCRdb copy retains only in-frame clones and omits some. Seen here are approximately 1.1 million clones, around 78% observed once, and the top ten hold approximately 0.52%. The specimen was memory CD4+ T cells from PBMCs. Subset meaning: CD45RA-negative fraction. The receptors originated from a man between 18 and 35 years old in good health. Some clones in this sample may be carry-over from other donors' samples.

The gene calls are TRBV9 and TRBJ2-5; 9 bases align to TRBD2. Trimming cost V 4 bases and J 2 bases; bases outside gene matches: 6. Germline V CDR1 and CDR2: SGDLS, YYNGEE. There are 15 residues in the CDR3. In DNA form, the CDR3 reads TGTGCCAGCAGCACACCTCTAGCGGGGCAAGAGACCCAGTACTTC. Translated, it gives CASSTPLAGQETQYF.

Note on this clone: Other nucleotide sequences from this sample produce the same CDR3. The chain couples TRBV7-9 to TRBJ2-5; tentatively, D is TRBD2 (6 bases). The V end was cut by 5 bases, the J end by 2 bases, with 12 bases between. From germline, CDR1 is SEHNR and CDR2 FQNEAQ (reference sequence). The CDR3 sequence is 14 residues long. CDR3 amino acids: CASSLGTAQETQYF. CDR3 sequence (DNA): TGTGCCAGCAGCCTCGGGACTGCTCAAGAGACCCAGTACTTC.

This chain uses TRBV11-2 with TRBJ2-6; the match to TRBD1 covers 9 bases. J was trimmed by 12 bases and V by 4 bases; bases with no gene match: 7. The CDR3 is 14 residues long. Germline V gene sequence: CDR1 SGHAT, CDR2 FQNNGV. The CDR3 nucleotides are TGTGCCAGCAGCTCGCCGGACAGGGGCGGCGTCCTGACTTTC. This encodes CASSSPDRGGVLTF.

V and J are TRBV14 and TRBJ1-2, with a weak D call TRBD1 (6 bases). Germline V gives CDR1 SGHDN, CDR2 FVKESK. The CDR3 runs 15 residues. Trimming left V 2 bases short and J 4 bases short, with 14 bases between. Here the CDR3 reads CASSQTPGHSYGYTF. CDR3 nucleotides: TGTGCCAGCAGCCAAACGCCGGGACACAGCTATGGCTACACCTTC.

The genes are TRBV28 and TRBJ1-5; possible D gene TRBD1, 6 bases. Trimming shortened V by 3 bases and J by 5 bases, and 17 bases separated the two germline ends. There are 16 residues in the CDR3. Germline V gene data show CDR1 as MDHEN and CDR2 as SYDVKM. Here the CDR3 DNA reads TGTGCCAGCAGTTTGATCCCGGGACAAGTCTATCAGCCCCAGCATTTT. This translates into CASSLIPGQVYQPQHF.

The CDR3, as DNA: TGTGCCAGCAGCTTAGCGGGGGGGGACTCTGGGGCCAACGTCCTGACTTTC. Amino acid sequence: CASSLAGGDSGANVLTF. The V call is TRBV7-8, the J call TRBJ2-6; 7 positions agree with TRBD2. Germline values: CDR1 SGHVS, CDR2 FQNEAQ. The trim removed 0 bases at V and 0 bases at J, leaving 2 bases unmatched. The CDR3 spans 17 residues.

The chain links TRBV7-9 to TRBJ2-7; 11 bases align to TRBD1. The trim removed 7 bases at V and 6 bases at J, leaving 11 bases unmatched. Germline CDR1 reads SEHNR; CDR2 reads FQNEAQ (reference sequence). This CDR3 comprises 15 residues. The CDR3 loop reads CASTPGDRGFGEQYF. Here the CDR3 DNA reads TGTGCCAGCACCCCCGGGGACAGGGGGTTCGGCGAGCAGTACTTC.

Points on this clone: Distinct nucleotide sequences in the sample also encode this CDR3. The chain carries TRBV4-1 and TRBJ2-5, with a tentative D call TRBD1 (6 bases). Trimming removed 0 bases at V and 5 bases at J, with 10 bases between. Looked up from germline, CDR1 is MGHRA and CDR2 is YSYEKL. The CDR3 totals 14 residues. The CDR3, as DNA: TGCGCCAGCAGCCAAGATCAGGGGCGCGAGACCCAGTACTTC. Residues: CASSQDQGRETQYF.

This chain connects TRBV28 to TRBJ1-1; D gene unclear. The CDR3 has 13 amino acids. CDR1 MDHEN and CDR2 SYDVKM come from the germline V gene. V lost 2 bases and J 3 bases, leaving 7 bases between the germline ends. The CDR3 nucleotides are TGTGCCAGCAGTTTAGACGGGTACACTGAAGCTTTCTTT. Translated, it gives CASSLDGYTEAFF. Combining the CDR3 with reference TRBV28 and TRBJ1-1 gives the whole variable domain DVKVTQSSRYLVKRTGEKVFLECVQDMDHENMFWYRQDPGLGLRLIYFSYDVKMKEKGDIPEGYSVSREKKERFSLILESASTNQTSMYLCASSLDGYTEAFFGQGTRLTVV.

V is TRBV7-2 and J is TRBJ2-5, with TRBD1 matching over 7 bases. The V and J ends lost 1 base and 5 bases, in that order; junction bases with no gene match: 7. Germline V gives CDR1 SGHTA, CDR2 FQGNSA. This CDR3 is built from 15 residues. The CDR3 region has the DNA TGTGCCAGCAGCTTAGAGGGGGCTCGGTGGGAGACCCAGTACTTC. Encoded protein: CASSLEGARWETQYF.